A single sample is the source of the 3 T cell receptor beta chains below, sequenced in a study of blood T cell repertoires in COVID-19. Libraries were prepared by immunoSEQ multiplex PCR; TCRdb keeps only in-frame clonotypes and omits some of them. The table has about 140,000 clones, about 86% seen once. The sequencing input was peripheral blood. These receptors came from a woman aged 60-75 years with acute or convalescent COVID-19.

This clone showed up just a few times. V is TRBV11-2 and J is TRBJ2-3; possible D gene TRBD2, 6 bases. Germline V gene data show CDR1 as SGHAT and CDR2 as FQNNGV. This CDR3 contains 13 residues. The V and J ends lost 3 bases and 5 bases respectively, with 9 bases between them. CDR3 DNA: TGTGCCAGCAGCTTCTCCGGGGGAGATACGCAGTATTTT. Translated: CASSFSGGDTQYF.

V usage is TRBV28 and J usage is TRBJ1-3; a weak D match, TRBD1 (6 bases). The V end lost 6 bases, the J end lost 4 bases, and 13 bases lay between the germline ends. Germline V gene data show CDR1 as MDHEN and CDR2 as SYDVKM. This CDR3 has 14 amino acids. CDR3 sequence: CASRGGAEGNTIYF. The CDR3 DNA reads as TGTGCCAGCAGGGGGGGGGCAGAGGGAAACACCATATATTTT.

This chain connects TRBV5-1 to TRBJ2-1, with 8 nucleotides matching TRBD2. Trimming cost V 9 bases and J 6 bases; bases outside gene matches: 8. Germline values: CDR1 SGHRS, CDR2 YFSETQ. The CDR3 spans 13 residues. This CDR3 reads CATRAGAGNEQFF. CDR3 sequence (DNA): TGCGCCACCCGAGCGGGGGCGGGCAATGAGCAGTTCTTC.